This T cell receptor beta chain was retrieved from a study of CD8 T cells in ankylosing spondylitis. The study's findings and limits: Disease-linked clones displayed a CD8+ phenotype and appeared relatively rarely in peripheral blood.

The V and J ends lost 0 bases and 4 bases respectively, with 9 bases between them. CDR3 length equals 14 residues. Germline CDR1 is LNHNV and CDR2 is YYDKDF (reference sequence). Library preparation for TCR beta used quantitative 5'-RACE with molecular barcodes. Each CDR3 protein is one row after TCRdb ran MiXCR on the 5' RACE reads. The sample holds 300,000 to 350,000 distinct CDR3 sequences, roughly 14% seen once. The sample holds a few counts of this clonotype. What it binds is not known. The sequence derives from a male donor with ankylosing spondylitis or in good health (not recorded which). The V gene is TRBV15, the J gene TRBJ1-2; D uncertain. Material: blood, either unsorted or a sorted T cell fraction (not recorded which). The CDR3 nucleotides read TGTGCCACCAGCAGAGAGTCCTGGGGCTATGGCTACACCTTC. Its translation is CATSRESWGYGYTF.